This TCR beta chain was captured in a study of B cell selection in AIRE deficiency. The sorted conventional CD4 T cells were gated as CD4+CD127+. Trimming left V 4 bases short and J 9 bases short, with 22 bases between. The CDR3 totals 16 residues. CDR1 MNHNS and CDR2 SASEGT come from the germline V gene. Original processing methods: Patients' conventional T cells yielded roughly 9.9x10^4 distinct TCRbeta sequences; donors' roughly 140,000. This table comes from immunoSEQ multiplex PCR, and its TCRdb copy is limited to in-frame clones, with some not included. That table is the source of V, J and clone size, and D and trimming were worked out from the DNA. This sample carries fewer than 30,000 clones, 95% to 98% of them seen once, and the ten largest clones take over 0.2%. Study-wide results and caveats: Around a third of healthy-donor shared Treg TCRbeta sequences appeared in patient Tconv cells.

Note on this clone: The antigen is undetermined.

The chain links TRBV6-1 to TRBJ2-1; the D gene is possibly TRBD1 (6 bases). Sequenced material: CD4+CD127+ conventional T cells sorted from PBMCs. This receptor was identified in a human donor in good health. CDR3 nucleotide sequence: TGTGCCAGCAGTGCAAGTAAAACCAGTAACAGGGTTGAGCAGTTCTTC. It is translated as CASSASKTSNRVEQFF.